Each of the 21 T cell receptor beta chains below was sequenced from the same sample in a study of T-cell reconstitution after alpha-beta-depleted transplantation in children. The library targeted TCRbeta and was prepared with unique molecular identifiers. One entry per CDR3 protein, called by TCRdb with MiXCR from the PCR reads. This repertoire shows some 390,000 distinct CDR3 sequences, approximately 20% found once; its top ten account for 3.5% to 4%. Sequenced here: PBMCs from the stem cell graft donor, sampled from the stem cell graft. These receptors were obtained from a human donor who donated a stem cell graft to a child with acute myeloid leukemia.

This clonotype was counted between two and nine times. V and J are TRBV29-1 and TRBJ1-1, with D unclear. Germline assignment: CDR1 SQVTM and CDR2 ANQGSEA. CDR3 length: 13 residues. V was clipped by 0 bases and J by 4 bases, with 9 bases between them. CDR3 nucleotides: TGCAGCGTTGAAGAAAGGTTAGGCACTGAAGCTTTCTTT. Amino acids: CSVEERLGTEAFF.

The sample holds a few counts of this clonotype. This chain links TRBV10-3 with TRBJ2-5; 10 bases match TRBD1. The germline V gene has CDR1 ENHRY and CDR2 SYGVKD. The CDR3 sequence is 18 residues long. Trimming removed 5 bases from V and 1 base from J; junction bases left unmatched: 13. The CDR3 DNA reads TGTGCCATCAGTCCCGGGACAGGGGCCGAGGGACTCCAAGAGACCCAGTACTTC. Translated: CAISPGTGAEGLQETQYF.

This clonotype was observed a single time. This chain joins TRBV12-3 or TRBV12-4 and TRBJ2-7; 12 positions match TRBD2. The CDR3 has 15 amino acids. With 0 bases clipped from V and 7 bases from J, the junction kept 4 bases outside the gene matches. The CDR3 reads CASSLASTSGREQYF. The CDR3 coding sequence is TGTGCCAGCAGTTTAGCGTCGACTAGCGGGAGAGAGCAGTACTTC.

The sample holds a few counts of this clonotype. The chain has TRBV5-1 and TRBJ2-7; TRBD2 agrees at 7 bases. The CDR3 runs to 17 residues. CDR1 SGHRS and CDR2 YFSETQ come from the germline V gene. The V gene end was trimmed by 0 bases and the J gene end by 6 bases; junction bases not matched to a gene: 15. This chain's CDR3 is CASSLGTSGLGSGEQYF. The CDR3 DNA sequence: TGCGCCAGCAGCTTGGGTACGTCCGGACTAGGATCTGGCGAGCAGTACTTC.

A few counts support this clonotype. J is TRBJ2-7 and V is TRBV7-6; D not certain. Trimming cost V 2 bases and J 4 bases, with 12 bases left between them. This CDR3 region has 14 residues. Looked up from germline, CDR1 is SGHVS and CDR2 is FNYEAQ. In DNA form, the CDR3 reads TGTGCCAGCAGCTTAAGTCAGTTGCCGTACGAGCAGTACTTC. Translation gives CASSLSQLPYEQYF.

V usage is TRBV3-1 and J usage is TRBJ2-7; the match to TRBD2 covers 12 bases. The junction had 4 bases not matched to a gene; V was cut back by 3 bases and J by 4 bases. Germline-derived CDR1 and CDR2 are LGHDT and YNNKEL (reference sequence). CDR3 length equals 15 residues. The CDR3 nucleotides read TGTGCCAGCAGCCAGAGGACTAGCGGGATGTACGAGCAGTACTTC. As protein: CASSQRTSGMYEQYF.

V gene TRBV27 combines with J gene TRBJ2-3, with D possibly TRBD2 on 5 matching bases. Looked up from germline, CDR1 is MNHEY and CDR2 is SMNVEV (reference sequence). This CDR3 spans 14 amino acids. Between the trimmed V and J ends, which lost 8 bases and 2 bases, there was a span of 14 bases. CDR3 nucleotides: TGTGCCAGCGGAGGACTCCCGTTCACAGATACGCAGTATTTT. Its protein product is CASGGLPFTDTQYF.

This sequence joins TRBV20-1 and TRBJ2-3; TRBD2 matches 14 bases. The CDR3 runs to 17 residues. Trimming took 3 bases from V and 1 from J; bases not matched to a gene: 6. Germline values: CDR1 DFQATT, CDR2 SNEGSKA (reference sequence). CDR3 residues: CSARTSGREVGTDTQYF. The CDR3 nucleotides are TGCAGTGCTAGGACTAGCGGGAGGGAGGTTGGCACAGATACGCAGTATTTT.

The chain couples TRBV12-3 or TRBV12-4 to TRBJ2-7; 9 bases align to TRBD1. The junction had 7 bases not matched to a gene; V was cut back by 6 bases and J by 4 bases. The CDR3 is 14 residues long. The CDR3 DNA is TGTGCCAGCAGACAAGCGACAGGGGGTTACGAGCAGTACTTC. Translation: CASRQATGGYEQYF.

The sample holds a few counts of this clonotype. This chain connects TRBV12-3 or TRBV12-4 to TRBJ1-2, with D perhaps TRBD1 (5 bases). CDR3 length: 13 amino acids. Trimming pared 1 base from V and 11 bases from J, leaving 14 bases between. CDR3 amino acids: CASSLGQGMGYTF. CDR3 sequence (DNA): TGTGCCAGCAGTTTAGGGCAGGGCATGGGTTACACCTTC.

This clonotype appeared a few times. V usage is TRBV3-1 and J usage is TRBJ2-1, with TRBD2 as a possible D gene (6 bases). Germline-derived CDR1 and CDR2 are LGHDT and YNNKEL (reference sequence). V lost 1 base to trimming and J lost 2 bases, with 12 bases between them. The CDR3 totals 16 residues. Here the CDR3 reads CASSQVGGVAYNEQFF. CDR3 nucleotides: TGTGCCAGCAGCCAAGTCGGAGGGGTGGCCTACAATGAGCAGTTCTTC.

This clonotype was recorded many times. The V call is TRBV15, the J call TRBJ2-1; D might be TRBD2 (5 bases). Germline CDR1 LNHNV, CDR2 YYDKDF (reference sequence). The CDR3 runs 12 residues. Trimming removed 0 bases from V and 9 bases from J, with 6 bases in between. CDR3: CATSRDAGEQFF. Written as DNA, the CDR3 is TGTGCCACCAGCAGAGATGCGGGTGAGCAGTTCTTC.

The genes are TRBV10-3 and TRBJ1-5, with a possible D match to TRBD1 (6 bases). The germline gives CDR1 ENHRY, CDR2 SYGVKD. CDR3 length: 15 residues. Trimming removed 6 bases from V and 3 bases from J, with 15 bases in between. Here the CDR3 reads CAIRDSGNYNQPQHF. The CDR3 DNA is TGTGCCATCAGGGACAGTGGGAACTACAATCAGCCCCAGCATTTT.

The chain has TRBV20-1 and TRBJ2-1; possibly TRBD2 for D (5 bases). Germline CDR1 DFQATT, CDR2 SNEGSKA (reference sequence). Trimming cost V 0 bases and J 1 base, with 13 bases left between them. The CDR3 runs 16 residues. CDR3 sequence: CSARDTSRGSYNEQFF. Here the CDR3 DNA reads TGCAGTGCTAGAGACACCTCTAGAGGGTCCTACAATGAGCAGTTCTTC.

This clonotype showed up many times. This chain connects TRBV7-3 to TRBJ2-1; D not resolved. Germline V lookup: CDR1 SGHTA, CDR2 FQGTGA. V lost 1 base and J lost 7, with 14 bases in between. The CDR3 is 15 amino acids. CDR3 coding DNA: TGTGCCAGCAGCTTAATAGCCACGGCGGCAAATGAGCAGTTCTTC. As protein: CASSLIATAANEQFF.

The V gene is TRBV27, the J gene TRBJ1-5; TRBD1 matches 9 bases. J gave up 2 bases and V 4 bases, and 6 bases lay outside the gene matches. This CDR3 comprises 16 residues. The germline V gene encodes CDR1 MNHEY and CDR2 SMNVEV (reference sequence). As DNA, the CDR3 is TGTGCCAGCAGTTACACAGGGGGCTTCGGCAATCAGCCCCAGCATTTT. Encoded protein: CASSYTGGFGNQPQHF.

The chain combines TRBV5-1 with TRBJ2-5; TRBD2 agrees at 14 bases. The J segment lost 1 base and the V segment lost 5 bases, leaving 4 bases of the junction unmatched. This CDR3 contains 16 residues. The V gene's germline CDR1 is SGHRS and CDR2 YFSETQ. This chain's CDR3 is CASSWTSGRPQETQYF. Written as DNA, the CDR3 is TGCGCCAGCAGTTGGACTAGCGGGAGGCCCCAAGAGACCCAGTACTTC.

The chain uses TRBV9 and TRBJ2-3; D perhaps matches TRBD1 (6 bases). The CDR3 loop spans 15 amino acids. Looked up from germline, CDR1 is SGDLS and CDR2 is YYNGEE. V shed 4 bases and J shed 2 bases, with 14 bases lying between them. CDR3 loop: CASSFRQVSTDTQYF. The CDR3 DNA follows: TGTGCCAGCAGCTTCCGACAGGTATCCACAGATACGCAGTATTTT.

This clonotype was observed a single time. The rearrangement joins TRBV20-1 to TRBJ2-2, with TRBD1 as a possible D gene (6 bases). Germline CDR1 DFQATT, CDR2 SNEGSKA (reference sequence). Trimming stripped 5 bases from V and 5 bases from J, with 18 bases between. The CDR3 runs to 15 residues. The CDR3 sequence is CSAGMIGGRTGELFF. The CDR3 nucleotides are TGCAGTGCTGGGATGATAGGGGGAAGGACCGGGGAGCTGTTTTTT.

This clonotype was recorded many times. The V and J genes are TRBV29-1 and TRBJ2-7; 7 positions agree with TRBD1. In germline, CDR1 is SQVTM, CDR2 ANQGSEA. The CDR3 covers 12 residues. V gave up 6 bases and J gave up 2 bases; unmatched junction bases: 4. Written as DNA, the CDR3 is TGCAGCGTCTCCGGGACAGCCTACGAGCAGTACTTC. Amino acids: CSVSGTAYEQYF.

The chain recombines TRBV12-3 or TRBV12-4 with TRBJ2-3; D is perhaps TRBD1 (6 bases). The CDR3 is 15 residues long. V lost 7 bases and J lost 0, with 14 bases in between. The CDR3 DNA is TGTGCCAGCAAAGGGACACCCGCTAGCACAGATACGCAGTATTTT. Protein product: CASKGTPASTDTQYF.